The TCR beta chain described here comes from a study of blood T cell repertoires in COVID-19. The wider study: Acute and convalescent COVID-19 samples came from the United States, Italy and Spain. The analysed material was cDNA or gDNA that came from T cells, B-cell-depleted T cells, or PBMCs.

Profiling relied on immunoSEQ multiplex PCR, and the TCRdb table lists in-frame clones only, not all of them. The sample contains some 240,000 clones, about 80% of which appear only once. Germline CDR1 is MNHEY and CDR2 is SMNVEV (reference sequence). Trimming left V 5 bases short and J 0 bases short, with 11 bases between. This CDR3 region has 16 residues. This clone was recorded once. The sample was PBMCs or T cells enriched from blood (not recorded which). The origin of this receptor is a man aged 25 to 40 with acute COVID-19. The chain combines TRBV27 with TRBJ2-6; weak D call: TRBD1 (6 bases). CDR3 in DNA: TGTGCCAGCAGTGTACAGGGACGCTCTGGGGCCAACGTCCTGACTTTC. Protein product: CASSVQGRSGANVLTF.